The 30 T cell receptor beta chains below all came from one sample that was sequenced in a study of T cells in Graves' hyperthyroidism and ophthalmopathy. RNA transcripts gave rise to amplified TCR beta CDR3 regions. The primer set for the first-round RT-PCR of the TCR CDR3 was HTBI. TCRdb called the multiplex PCR reads again in MiXCR, with one record for every CDR3 protein. Here the sample spans hundreds of thousands of distinct CDR3 sequences, about 15% being singletons. Sequenced material: blood. All receptors come from a man aged 18 to 29 with Graves' ophthalmopathy.

This clonotype has a count of ten or more. This chain links TRBV18 with TRBJ2-7, with TRBD1 matching over 9 bases. This CDR3 is 16 amino acids long. V lost 3 bases and J lost 5; bases outside the gene matches: 11. Germline-derived CDR1 and CDR2 are KGHSH and LQKENI. CDR3 in amino acids: CASSPFDRGRRDEQYF. The CDR3 DNA is TGTGCCAGCTCACCTTTCGACAGGGGGAGGAGGGACGAGCAGTACTTC.

This clonotype was counted many times. This rearrangement joins TRBV20-1 to TRBJ2-5; 11 positions match TRBD2. J lost 1 base, V lost 3 bases, and 4 bases had no gene match. Germline V gene sequence: CDR1 DFQATT, CDR2 SNEGSKA (reference sequence). This CDR3 is 15 amino acids long. CDR3 coding DNA: TGCAGTGCTAGTTCTAGCGGGGGGCGCCAAGAGACCCAGTACTTC. This gives the protein CSASSSGGRQETQYF.

This clonotype was seen at least ten times. The chain uses TRBV29-1 and TRBJ2-1; 12 bases are shared with TRBD2. The CDR3 extends over 20 amino acids. CDR1 is SQVTM and CDR2 is ANQGSEA in the germline V gene. J lost 0 bases, V lost 7 bases, and 19 bases had no gene match. CDR3 sequence: CSATPPRTSGTRSSYNEQFF. CDR3 DNA sequence: TGCAGCGCCACACCCCCCAGGACTAGCGGGACGAGGAGCTCCTACAATGAGCAGTTCTTC.

Regarding this clonotype: This may be a read error: a much more frequent sequence differs by one nucleotide. The gene calls are TRBV11-2 and TRBJ2-1; D assignment may be TRBD1 or TRBD2 (6 bases each). Looked up from germline, CDR1 is SGHAT and CDR2 is FQNNGV. This CDR3 comprises 16 residues. V lost 7 bases and J lost 7, with 23 bases in between. CDR3 sequence: CASITAKGGKGNEQFF. CDR3 nucleotides: TGTGCCAGCATCACCGCTAAGGGGGGCAAAGGGAATGAGCAGTTCTTC.

This clonotype was detected only a few times. The rearrangement joins TRBV4-1 to TRBJ1-1; TRBD1 matches at 9 bases. The CDR3 sequence is 16 residues long. CDR1 MGHRA and CDR2 YSYEKL come from the germline V gene. V gave up 0 bases and J gave up 2 bases; unmatched junction bases: 4. Here the CDR3 reads CASSQERQGVNTEAFF. CDR3 sequence (DNA): TGCGCCAGCAGCCAAGAGCGACAGGGGGTAAACACTGAAGCTTTCTTT.

The rearrangement uses TRBV5-6 and TRBJ2-3, with 11 bases that match TRBD2. The CDR3 runs 15 residues. CDR1 and CDR2 from the germline V gene are SGHDT and YYEEEE. Trimming took 4 bases from V and 2 from J; bases not matched to a gene: 3. CDR3 coding DNA: TGTGCCAGCAGCGTTAGCGGGAGGGCCACAGATACGCAGTATTTT. Its translation is CASSVSGRATDTQYF.

This clonotype came up many times. The chain is built from TRBV18 and TRBJ2-3, with 7 bases identical to TRBD1. V lost 6 bases, J lost 1 base, and 4 bases stayed unmatched. Per the germline V gene, CDR1 is KGHSH and CDR2 is LQKENI. The CDR3 has 14 amino acids. CDR3 residues: CASSSGTGTDTQYF. The CDR3 DNA reads TGTGCCAGCTCGTCCGGGACAGGCACAGATACGCAGTATTTT.

This clonotype was recorded many times. This chain connects TRBV12-3 or TRBV12-4 to TRBJ2-2, with D uncertain. This CDR3 has 14 amino acids. Trimming took off 5 bases at V and 7 bases at J, with 14 bases between the two ends. DNA of the CDR3: TGTGCCAGCAGTCCCCGGTTGGCCGTCGGGGAGCTGTTTTTT. It encodes CASSPRLAVGELFF.

This clonotype was detected ten times or more. This chain connects TRBV20-1 to TRBJ1-2; D is unclear. Germline V lookup: CDR1 DFQATT, CDR2 SNEGSKA (reference sequence). The CDR3 has 14 residues. V dropped 3 bases and J dropped 3 bases, with 14 bases sitting between them. For the CDR3, the DNA is TGCAGTGCTAGGCACCCGGGAAAGGACTATGGCTACACCTTC. Its protein product is CSARHPGKDYGYTF.

This clonotype has ten or more counts. J is TRBJ1-2 and V is TRBV6-6; D is unclear. CDR1 MNHNY and CDR2 SVGAGI come from the germline V gene (reference sequence). Trimming cost V 2 bases and J 3 bases, with 4 bases left between them. This CDR3 region has 12 residues. The DNA of the CDR3 is TGTGCCAGCAGTTACGGGGACTATGGCTACACCTTC. This encodes CASSYGDYGYTF.

This clonotype turned up a few times. J is TRBJ1-4 and V is TRBV12-3 or TRBV12-4, with D possibly TRBD1 on 5 matching bases. The germline V and J ends were trimmed by 6 bases and 1 base, with 18 bases remaining between them. The CDR3 runs 17 residues. DNA of the CDR3: TGTGCCAGCAGGAACAGTAGCAGGGTAGGAACTAATGAAAAACTGTTTTTT. Encoded protein: CASRNSSRVGTNEKLFF.

The chain is built from TRBV10-3 and TRBJ2-2, with TRBD2 matching over 13 bases. V shed 10 bases, J shed 6 bases, and the junction held 5 bases outside the gene matches. Looked up from germline, CDR1 is ENHRY and CDR2 is SYGVKD. This CDR3 contains 14 residues. CDR3 bases: TGTGCCACCGGGACTAGCGGGGATTCCGGGGAGCTGTTTTTT. The encoded protein is CATGTSGDSGELFF.

Turning to this clonotype: A single base separates this from a much larger clone, so it may be a read error. This chain uses TRBV27 with TRBJ2-5; 7 nucleotides match TRBD2. This CDR3 spans 16 amino acids. After removal of 3 bases from V and 2 bases from J, the junction contained 9 bases not matched to a gene. Germline V lookup: CDR1 MNHEY, CDR2 SMNVEV (reference sequence). The CDR3 protein is CASSFGLVGTQETQYF. The CDR3 DNA sequence: TGTGCCAGCAGTTTCGGACTAGTGGGAACTCAAGAGACCCAGTACTTC.

The gene calls are TRBV20-1 and TRBJ2-3, with 9 positions matching TRBD2. Trimming at V came to 7 bases and at J to 2 bases, leaving 10 bases not matched to a gene. Germline V CDR1 and CDR2: DFQATT, SNEGSKA (reference sequence). The length of the CDR3 is 15 residues. In DNA form, the CDR3 reads TGCAGTGTACCGGTGGCGGGGGGGGCCACAGATACGCAGTATTTT. Encoded protein: CSVPVAGGATDTQYF.

This clonotype has a count of ten or more. CDR3 protein: CASSLSWGRVTEAFF. The CDR3 DNA sequence: TGTGCCAGCAGCTTGTCCTGGGGGCGGGTGACTGAAGCTTTCTTT. The chain is built from TRBV5-5 and TRBJ1-1, with D perhaps matching TRBD1 (6 bases). V gave up 1 base and J gave up 5 bases, with 15 bases separating them. This CDR3 has 15 residues. Germline V CDR1 and CDR2: SGHKS, YYEKEE (reference sequence).

This clonotype showed up just a few times. V usage is TRBV19 and J usage is TRBJ1-1; 8 bases are a match to TRBD1. The CDR3 runs 16 residues. Germline values: CDR1 LNHDA, CDR2 SQIVND (reference sequence). V lost 5 bases and J lost 0; bases outside the gene matches: 8. This CDR3 reads CASSSRQGRMNTEAFF. The CDR3 bases are TGTGCCAGTAGTTCTAGACAGGGGCGGATGAACACTGAAGCTTTCTTT.

This clonotype was detected many times. CDR3 sequence: CSVDPGGGEQYF. The CDR3 DNA follows: TGCAGCGTTGATCCGGGGGGTGGCGAGCAGTACTTC. The chain has TRBV29-1 and TRBJ2-7; TRBD2 agrees at 7 bases. The CDR3 has 12 residues. Looked up from germline, CDR1 is SQVTM and CDR2 is ANQGSEA. The J segment lost 6 bases and the V segment lost 3 bases, leaving 5 bases of the junction unmatched.

The DNA of the CDR3 is TGTGCCAGCAGTTTCCAGCGGGACACAGATACGCAGTATTTT. Amino acids: CASSFQRDTDTQYF. The chain couples TRBV12-3 or TRBV12-4 to TRBJ2-3; TRBD2 matches at 7 bases. Unmatched junction bases numbered 2, after V lost 3 bases and J lost 2 bases. The CDR3 consists of 14 residues.

This clonotype was detected many times. The V call is TRBV7-3, the J call TRBJ2-1; 8 positions match TRBD1. Trimming took 5 bases from V and 5 from J; bases not matched to a gene: 8. This CDR3 contains 15 residues. CDR1 is SGHTA, CDR2 FQGTGA, per germline. The CDR3 loop reads CASSTGQVINNEQFF. CDR3 in DNA: TGTGCCAGCAGCACGGGACAGGTTATTAACAATGAGCAGTTCTTC.

The J gene is TRBJ1-1, the V gene TRBV24-1; TRBD1 is a possible D gene (5 bases). V gave up 4 bases and J gave up 4 bases, with 24 bases separating them. Germline CDR1 is KGHDR and CDR2 is SFDVKD. The CDR3 is 18 residues long. The CDR3 DNA reads TGTGCCACCAGTGACAACCCCCGGGGGATCGGCAGCAGCACTGAAGCTTTCTTT. Translation gives CATSDNPRGIGSSTEAFF.

This clonotype was recorded many times. The chain links TRBV18 to TRBJ2-1, with D hard to call. CDR1 is KGHSH, CDR2 LQKENI, per germline. The V gene lost 2 bases and the J gene lost 9 bases, with 14 bases spanning the gap. The CDR3 loop spans 14 amino acids. Here the CDR3 reads CASSPVGIPGEQFF. CDR3 in DNA: TGTGCCAGCTCACCAGTGGGTATCCCAGGTGAGCAGTTCTTC.

This clonotype was recorded at least ten times. V gene TRBV7-2 combines with J gene TRBJ2-5; 7 nucleotides line up with TRBD2. Germline lookup yields CDR1 SGHTA and CDR2 FQGNSA. V was pared by 5 bases and J by 5 bases, with 5 bases of the junction left unmatched. CDR3 size: 13 residues. CDR3 DNA: TGTGCCAGCAGCCAGAACGGGGGGGAGACCCAGTACTTC. Translated, it gives CASSQNGGETQYF.

This clonotype was seen a handful of times. The chain uses TRBV7-9 and TRBJ2-7; D is possibly TRBD2 (8 bases). CDR3 length equals 17 residues. Germline V gene lookup returns CDR1 SEHNR and CDR2 FQNEAQ (reference sequence). Trimming cost V 5 bases and J 4 bases, with 24 bases left between them. The CDR3 DNA sequence: TGTGCCAGCAGCCTAGGGGGCGGGGGGCGCGCTGTGTACGAGCAGTACTTC. It codes for CASSLGGGGRAVYEQYF.

This clonotype was counted at least ten times. This chain links TRBV7-3 with TRBJ2-1; maybe TRBD2 (5 bases). This CDR3 has 15 residues. The germline V gene encodes CDR1 SGHTA and CDR2 FQGTGA. V was clipped by 3 bases and J by 2 bases, with 11 bases between them. CDR3 residues: CASSFSGGTYNEQFF. The CDR3 nucleotides read TGTGCCAGCAGCTTCAGCGGAGGTACCTACAATGAGCAGTTCTTC.

This clonotype was observed many times. The genes are TRBV24-1 and TRBJ2-1; 9 bases are a match to TRBD2. Trimming at V came to 5 bases and at J to 5 bases, leaving 6 bases not matched to a gene. CDR1 is KGHDR, CDR2 SFDVKD, per germline. The CDR3 loop spans 15 amino acids. The CDR3 DNA sequence: TGTGCCACCAGTGGTTCGACTAGCGGAAACAATGAGCAGTTCTTC. It is translated as CATSGSTSGNNEQFF.

This clonotype showed up many times. The chain joins TRBV13 to TRBJ2-7, with D unresolved. V shed 1 base and J shed 1 base, with 8 bases lying between them. The CDR3 extends over 14 amino acids. CDR1 and CDR2 from the germline V gene are PRHDT and FYEKMQ (reference sequence). CDR3: CASSLALLSYEQYF. For the CDR3, the DNA is TGTGCCAGCAGCTTAGCGCTGCTTTCCTACGAGCAGTACTTC. The full variable domain, rest sourced from reference TRBV13 and TRBJ2-7, is AAGVIQSPRHLIKEKRETATLKCYPIPRHDTVYWYQQGPGQDPQFLISFYEKMQSDKGSIPDRFSAQQFSDYHSELNMSSLELGDSALYFCASSLALLSYEQYFGPGTRLTVT.

V is TRBV6-1 and J is TRBJ2-7, with 8 bases matching TRBD2. The V and J ends lost 7 bases and 4 bases, in that order; junction bases with no gene match: 15. Germline assignment: CDR1 MNHNS and CDR2 SASEGT. The CDR3 is 16 residues long. CDR3 DNA sequence: TGTGCCAGCATTACCCCCCTCAGGGGCGGGGGGTACGAGCAGTACTTC. It yields the protein CASITPLRGGGYEQYF.

This chain connects TRBV19 to TRBJ2-2, with TRBD1 as a possible D gene (6 bases). The CDR3 sequence is 15 residues long. Germline V CDR1 and CDR2: LNHDA, SQIVND (reference sequence). V lost 4 bases and J lost 7, with 16 bases in between. This chain's CDR3 is CASSTGKGGVGELFF. For the CDR3, the DNA is TGTGCCAGTAGTACAGGGAAAGGGGGAGTCGGGGAGCTGTTTTTT. The full variable domain, with the rest looked up from reference TRBV19 and TRBJ2-2, is DGGITQSPKYLFRKEGQNVTLSCEQNLNHDAMYWYRQDPGQGLRLIYYSQIVNDFQKGDIAEGYSVSREKKESFPLTVTSAQKNPTAFYLCASSTGKGGVGELFFGEGSRLTVL.

In its sample, this clonotype was seen a few times. The chain employs TRBV7-6 and TRBJ2-7; no clear D. Germline lookup yields CDR1 SGHVS and CDR2 FNYEAQ. Trimming removed 3 bases from V and 7 bases from J, with 13 bases in between. The CDR3 runs 13 residues. The CDR3 DNA reads as TGTGCCAGCAGCTTTCCAGGCCGTGGTGAGCAGTACTTC. It yields the protein CASSFPGRGEQYF. The full variable domain, in which reference TRBV7-6 and TRBJ2-7 provide the parts outside the CDR3, is GAGVSQSPRYKVTKRGQDVALRCDPISGHVSLYWYRQALGQGPEFLTYFNYEAQQDKSGLPNDRFSAERPEGSISTLTIQRTEQRDSAMYRCASSFPGRGEQYFGPGTRLTVT.

Of note for this clonotype: At one of its ends the junction is not consistent with the germline gene, which may arise from a read error. This chain connects TRBV13 to TRBJ2-1; D gene unclear. CDR3 length: 16 amino acids. From germline, CDR1 is PRHDT and CDR2 FYEKMQ (reference sequence). The CDR3 nucleotides are TGTGCCAGCAGCTTTGTGGGTTCGAGGCCCAACAATGGGCAGTTCTTC. Translating gives CASSFVGSRPNNGQFF.